This T cell receptor beta chain was sequenced in a study of OX40 agonist ivuxolimab in advanced cancers. Overall study context: Ivuxolimab was delivered to patients intravenously every 2 weeks at doses spanning 0.01 to 10 mg/kg. The study, taken as a whole, reports: Patients with a partial response at 0.1-3.0 mg/kg had among the lowest clonal expansion. Averaging showed that CD8+ T cells had more expanded clones than CD4+ did.

Method: immunoSEQ multiplex PCR; TCRdb's copy keeps in-frame clones and lacks some. The profile shows 90,000 to 100,000 clones, roughly nine tenths of them singletons. Sampling of blood occurred at baseline, cycle 4 day 1, and cycle 7 day 1. As to this clone: Its specificity is not known.

The trim removed 3 bases at V and 10 bases at J, leaving 12 bases unmatched. The CDR3 is made up of 15 amino acids. The germline gives CDR1 MRHNA, CDR2 SNTAGT. The clonotype was recovered from an adult with an advanced solid tumor such as melanoma, head and neck, liver or kidney cancer. V is TRBV6-4 and J is TRBJ2-1; TRBD2 agrees at 7 bases. Here the sequenced sample was CD4+ or CD8+ T cells sorted from blood, taken in a trial of the OX40 agonist ivuxolimab. CDR3 amino acids: CASSEGLAVPGEQFF. In nucleotides, the CDR3 is TGTGCCAGCAGTGAGGGGCTAGCGGTGCCGGGGGAGCAGTTCTTC.